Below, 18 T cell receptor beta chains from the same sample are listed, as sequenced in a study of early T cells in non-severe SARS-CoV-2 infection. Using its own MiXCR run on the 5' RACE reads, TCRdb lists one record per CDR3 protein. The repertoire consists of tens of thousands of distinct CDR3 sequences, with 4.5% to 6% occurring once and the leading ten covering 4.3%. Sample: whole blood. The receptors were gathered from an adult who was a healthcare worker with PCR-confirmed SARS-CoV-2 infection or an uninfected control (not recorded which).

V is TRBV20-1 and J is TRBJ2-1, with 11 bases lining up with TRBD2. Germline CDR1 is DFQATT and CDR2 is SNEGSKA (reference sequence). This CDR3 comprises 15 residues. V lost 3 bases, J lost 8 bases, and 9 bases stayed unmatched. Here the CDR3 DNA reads TGCAGTGCTAGGGCGAGTAGCGGGGGGGCCTATGAGCAGTTCTTC. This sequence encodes CSARASSGGAYEQFF.

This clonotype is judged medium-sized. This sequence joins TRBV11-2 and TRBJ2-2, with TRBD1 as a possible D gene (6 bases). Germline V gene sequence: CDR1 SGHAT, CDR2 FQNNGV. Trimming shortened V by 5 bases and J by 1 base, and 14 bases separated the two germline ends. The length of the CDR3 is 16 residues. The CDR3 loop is CASSLNRVMNTGELFF. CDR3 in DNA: TGTGCCAGCAGCCTGAACAGGGTCATGAACACCGGGGAGCTGTTTTTT. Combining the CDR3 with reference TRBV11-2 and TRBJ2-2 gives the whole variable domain EAGVAQSPRYKIIEKRQSVAFWCNPISGHATLYWYQQILGQGPKLLIQFQNNGVVDDSQLPKDRFSAERLKGVDSTLKIQPAKLEDSAVYLCASSLNRVMNTGELFFGEGSRLTVL.

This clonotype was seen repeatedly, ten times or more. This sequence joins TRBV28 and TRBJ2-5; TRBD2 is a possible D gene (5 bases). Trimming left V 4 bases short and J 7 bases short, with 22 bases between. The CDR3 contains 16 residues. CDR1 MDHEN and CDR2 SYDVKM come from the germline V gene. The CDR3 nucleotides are TGTGCCAGCAGTTCCCCATCTCTACGGGGTATGGTGACCCAGTACTTC. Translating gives CASSSPSLRGMVTQYF.

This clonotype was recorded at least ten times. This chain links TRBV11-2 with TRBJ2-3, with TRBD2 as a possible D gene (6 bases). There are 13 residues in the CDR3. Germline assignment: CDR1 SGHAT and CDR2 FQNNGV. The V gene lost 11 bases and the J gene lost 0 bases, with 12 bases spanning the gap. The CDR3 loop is CAQGRGSTDTQYF. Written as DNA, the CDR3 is TGTGCCCAAGGGCGGGGTAGCACAGATACGCAGTATTTT.

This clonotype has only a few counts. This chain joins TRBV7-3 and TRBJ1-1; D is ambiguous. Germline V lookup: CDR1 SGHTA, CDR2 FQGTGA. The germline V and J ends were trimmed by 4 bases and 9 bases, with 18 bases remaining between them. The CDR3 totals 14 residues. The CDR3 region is CASSSRRDSPKAFF. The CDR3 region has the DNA TGTGCCAGCAGCTCCCGGAGAGATTCCCCAAAAGCTTTCTTT. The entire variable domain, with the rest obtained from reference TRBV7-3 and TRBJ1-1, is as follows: GAGVSQTPSNKVTEKGKYVELRCDPISGHTALYWYRQSLGQGPEFLIYFQGTGAADDSGLPNDRFFAVRPEGSVSTLKIQRTERGDSAVYLCASSSRRDSPKAFFGQGTRLTVV.

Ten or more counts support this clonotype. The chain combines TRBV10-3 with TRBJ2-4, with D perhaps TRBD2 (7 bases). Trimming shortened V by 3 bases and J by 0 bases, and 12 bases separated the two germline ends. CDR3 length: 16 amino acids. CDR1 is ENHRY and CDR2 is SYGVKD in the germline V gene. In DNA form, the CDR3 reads TGTGCCATCAGTGACGGGGGCGGGGGAGCCAAAAACATTCAGTACTTC. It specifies CAISDGGGGAKNIQYF.

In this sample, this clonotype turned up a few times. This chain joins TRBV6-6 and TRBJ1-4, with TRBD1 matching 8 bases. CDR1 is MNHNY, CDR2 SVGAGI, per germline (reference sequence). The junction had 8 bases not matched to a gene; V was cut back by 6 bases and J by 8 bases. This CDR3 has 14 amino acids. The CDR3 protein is CASSLRGLGEKLFF. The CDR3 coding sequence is TGTGCCAGCAGCCTCAGGGGGCTTGGGGAAAAACTGTTTTTT.

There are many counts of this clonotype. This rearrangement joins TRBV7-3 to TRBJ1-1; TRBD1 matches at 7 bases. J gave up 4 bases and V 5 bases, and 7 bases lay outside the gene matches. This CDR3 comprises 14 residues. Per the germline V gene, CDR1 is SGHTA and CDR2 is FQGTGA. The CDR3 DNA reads TGTGCCAGCAGCCCACAGGGGCAGGGCACTGAAGCTTTCTTT. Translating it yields CASSPQGQGTEAFF.

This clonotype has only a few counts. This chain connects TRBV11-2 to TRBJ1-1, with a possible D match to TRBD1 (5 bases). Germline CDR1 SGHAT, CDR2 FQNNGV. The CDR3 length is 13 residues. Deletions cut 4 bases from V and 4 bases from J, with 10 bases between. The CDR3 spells CASSSNGGTEAFF. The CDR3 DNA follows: TGTGCCAGCAGCTCCAACGGGGGCACTGAAGCTTTCTTT.

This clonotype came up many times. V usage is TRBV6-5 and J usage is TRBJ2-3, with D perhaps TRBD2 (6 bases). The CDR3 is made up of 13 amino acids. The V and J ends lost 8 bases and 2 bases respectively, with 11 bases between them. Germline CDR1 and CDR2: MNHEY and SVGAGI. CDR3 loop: CASRRGITDTQYF. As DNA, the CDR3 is TGTGCCAGCCGCCGGGGGATCACAGATACGCAGTATTTT.

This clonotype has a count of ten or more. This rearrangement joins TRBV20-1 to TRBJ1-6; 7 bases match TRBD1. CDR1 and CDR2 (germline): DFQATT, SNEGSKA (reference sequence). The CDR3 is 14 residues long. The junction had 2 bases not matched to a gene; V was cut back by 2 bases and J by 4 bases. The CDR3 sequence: CSARPQGYNSPLHF. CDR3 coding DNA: TGCAGTGCTAGACCACAGGGGTATAATTCACCCCTCCACTTT.

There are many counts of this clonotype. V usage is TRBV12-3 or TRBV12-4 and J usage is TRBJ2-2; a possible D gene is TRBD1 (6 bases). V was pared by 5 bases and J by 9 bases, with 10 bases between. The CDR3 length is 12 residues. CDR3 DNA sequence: TGTGCCAGCAGTCTTGACAGGAGGGAGCTGTTTTTT. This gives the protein CASSLDRRELFF.

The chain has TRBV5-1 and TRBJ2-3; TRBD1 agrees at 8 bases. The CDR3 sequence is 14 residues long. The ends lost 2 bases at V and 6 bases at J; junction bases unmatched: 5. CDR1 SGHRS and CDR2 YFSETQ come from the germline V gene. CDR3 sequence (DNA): TGCGCCAGCAGCTTAAGACAGGGGCCCGATACGCAGTATTTT. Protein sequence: CASSLRQGPDTQYF.

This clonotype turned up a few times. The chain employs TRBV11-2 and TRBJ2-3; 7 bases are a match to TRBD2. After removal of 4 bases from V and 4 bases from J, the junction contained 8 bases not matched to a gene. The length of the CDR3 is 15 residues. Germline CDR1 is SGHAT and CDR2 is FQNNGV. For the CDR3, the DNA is TGTGCCAGCAGCTCTGAGTTTGGGAGGGCAGATACGCAGTATTTT. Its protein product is CASSSEFGRADTQYF.

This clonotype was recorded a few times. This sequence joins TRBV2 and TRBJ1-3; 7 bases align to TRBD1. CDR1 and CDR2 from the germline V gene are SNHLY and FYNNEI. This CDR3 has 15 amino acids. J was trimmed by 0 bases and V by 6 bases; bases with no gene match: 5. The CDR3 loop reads CASRDNRGSGNTIYF. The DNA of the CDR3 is TGTGCCAGCAGGGATAACAGGGGCTCTGGAAACACCATATATTTT.

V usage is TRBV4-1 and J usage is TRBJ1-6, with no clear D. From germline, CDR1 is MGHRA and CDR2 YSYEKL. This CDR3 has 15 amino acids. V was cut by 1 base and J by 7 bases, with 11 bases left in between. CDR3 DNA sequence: TGCGCCAGCAGCCAAGTCGAAGGGATAAATTCACCCCTCCACTTT. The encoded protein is CASSQVEGINSPLHF.

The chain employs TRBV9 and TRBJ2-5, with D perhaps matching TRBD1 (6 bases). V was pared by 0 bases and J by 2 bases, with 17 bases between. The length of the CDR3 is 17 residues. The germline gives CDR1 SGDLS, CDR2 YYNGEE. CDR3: CASSVGGAGAIQETQYF. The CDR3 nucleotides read TGTGCCAGCAGCGTAGGAGGGGCAGGGGCCATACAAGAGACCCAGTACTTC.

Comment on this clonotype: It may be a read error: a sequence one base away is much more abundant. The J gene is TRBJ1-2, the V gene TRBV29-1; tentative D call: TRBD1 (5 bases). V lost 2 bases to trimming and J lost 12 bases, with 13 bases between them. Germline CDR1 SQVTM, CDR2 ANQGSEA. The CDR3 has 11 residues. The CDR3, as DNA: TGCAGCGTTGAACCTGGACGGGGCCACACCTTC. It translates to CSVEPGRGHTF.